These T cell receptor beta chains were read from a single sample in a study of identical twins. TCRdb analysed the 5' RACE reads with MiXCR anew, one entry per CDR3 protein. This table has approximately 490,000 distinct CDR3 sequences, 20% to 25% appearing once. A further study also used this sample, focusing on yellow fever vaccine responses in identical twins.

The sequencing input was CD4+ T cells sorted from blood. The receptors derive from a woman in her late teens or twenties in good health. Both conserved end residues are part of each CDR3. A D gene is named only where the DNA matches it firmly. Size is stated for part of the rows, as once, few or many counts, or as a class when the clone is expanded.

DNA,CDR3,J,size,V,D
TGTGCCATGGGCCCGGGGCTCCTCAGCGGGAATTCACCCCTCCACTTT,CAMGPGLLSGNSPLHF,TRBJ1-6,.,TRBV4-2,.
TGTGCCAGCAGTTACGGGGGCAACCGGGGCACTGAAGCTTTCTTT,CASSYGGNRGTEAFF,TRBJ1-1,.,TRBV6-5,.
TGTGCCACCAGTGACCCCGACATAACTGGGGCCAACGTCCTGACTTTC,CATSDPDITGANVLTF,TRBJ2-6,.,TRBV24-1,.
TGCGCCAGCAGCTTGGGTTCAGCGGAGTCCTACGAGCAGTACTTC,CASSLGSAESYEQYF,TRBJ2-7,few,TRBV5-1,.
TGCGCCAGCACCTTATCGGGACAGAGCACAGATACGCAGTATTTT,CASTLSGQSTDTQYF,TRBJ2-3,many,TRBV5-1,TRBD1
TGCAGCGTTGAAGGGGTAGCGGGGGGCCGAAGTGAGCAGTTCTTC,CSVEGVAGGRSEQFF,TRBJ2-1,.,TRBV29-1,TRBD2
TGCAGTGCTCGCCGATCTAGCGGTAACACCGGGGAGCTGTTTTTT,CSARRSSGNTGELFF,TRBJ2-2,.,TRBV20-1,TRBD2
TGCGCCAGCAGCTTGGGACAACAGGGTTTTCAGACCCAGTACTTC,CASSLGQQGFQTQYF,TRBJ2-5,.,TRBV5-1,.
TGTGCCACCAGTGATCCCTTTCCGGGACAGGGGAGAGAGACCCAGTACTTC,CATSDPFPGQGRETQYF,TRBJ2-5,few,TRBV24-1,TRBD1
TGTGCCATCGGGGGACTAGCGAACACCGGGGAGCTGTTTTTT,CAIGGLANTGELFF,TRBJ2-2,few,TRBV10-3,TRBD2
TGCGCCAGCAGCATCCTCACAGGGGCGCCAGATACGCAGTATTTT,CASSILTGAPDTQYF,TRBJ2-3,.,TRBV5-1,TRBD1
TGTGCCAGCAGCTTAGGCCGACTCACAGATACGCAGTATTTT,CASSLGRLTDTQYF,TRBJ2-3,.,TRBV7-6,.
TGTGCCAGCAGCTCCCCCCTAGCGCCAGGGAAACTGTTTTTT,CASSSPLAPGKLFF,TRBJ2-2,.,TRBV3-1,.
TGTGCCAGCAGCTTTGGGGTGTCGCCGAACACCGGGGAGCTGTTTTTT,CASSFGVSPNTGELFF,TRBJ2-2,few,TRBV7-3,.
TGCGCCAGCAGCTTGGCCAATGGGGAGGATGGCTACACCTTC,CASSLANGEDGYTF,TRBJ1-2,.,TRBV5-1,.
TGCGCCAGTAGTCAACTAGCGGTAAACACCGGGGAGCTGTTTTTT,CASSQLAVNTGELFF,TRBJ2-2,few,TRBV5-1,TRBD2
TGTGCCACCAGCCTCGGACAGGGGACTGAAGCTTTCTTT,CATSLGQGTEAFF,TRBJ1-1,few,TRBV15,TRBD1
TGTGCCAGCGCCCAGACCGGGCCCTTTTCGCCCCAGCATTTT,CASAQTGPFSPQHF,TRBJ1-5,few,TRBV6-1,.
TGTGCCAGCAGCCCCGACGGAGTAGCTAACTATGGCTACACCTTC,CASSPDGVANYGYTF,TRBJ1-2,.,TRBV11-2,.
TGTGCCACCAGTGATCCCGGAGGGGGGTATAGTTATGAGCAGTTCTTC,CATSDPGGGYSYEQFF,TRBJ2-1,.,TRBV24-1,.
TGTGCCAGCTCACTGAGTAGGCCAGGGGTTTACAATGAGCAGTTCTTC,CASSLSRPGVYNEQFF,TRBJ2-1,.,TRBV18,.
TGTGCCAGCAGCATATGGGGTCGCGGGGAGCAGTACTTC,CASSIWGRGEQYF,TRBJ2-7,.,TRBV12-3/TRBV12-4,.
TGTGCCAGCAGGGGGGGACTGGGACTAGCGGGACGGGACGATACGCAGTATTTT,CASRGGLGLAGRDDTQYF,TRBJ2-3,.,TRBV28,TRBD2
TGTGCCAGCAGCCGAAATCTAGCGGAGGCAGATACGCAGTATTTT,CASSRNLAEADTQYF,TRBJ2-3,.,TRBV6-2/TRBV6-3,TRBD2
TGTGCCACCAGTGAAGGAGGAGGGCCGGTTGAGACCCAGTACTTC,CATSEGGGPVETQYF,TRBJ2-5,.,TRBV24-1,.
TGTGCCAGCAGTTACGCCGGACAGGGAGAGTATGGCTACACCTTC,CASSYAGQGEYGYTF,TRBJ1-2,.,TRBV6-5,TRBD1
TGTGCCAGCAAGTTGGCGGTTGTAGGAGATGGCTACACCTTC,CASKLAVVGDGYTF,TRBJ1-2,.,TRBV12-3/TRBV12-4,.